Listed below are T cell receptor beta chains from one sample, sequenced in a study of blood T cell repertoires in COVID-19. Only in-frame clones appear in the TCRdb table, and some are missing; sequencing was by immunoSEQ multiplex PCR. The table lists approximately 210,000 clones, 80% to 85% of them singletons. The material sequenced was PBMCs or T cells enriched from blood (not recorded which). Receptor source: a woman in her fifties or sixties with acute COVID-19. Each CDR3 is given with its conserved first and last residue. D genes are given only for firm matches. Expanded clones are given a class, and other clones once, few, many or no size at all.

j_call clone_size d_call v_call cdr3_nt cdr3_aa
TRBJ1-6 NA NA TRBV7-6 TGTGCCAGCAGCTTACTCTCTAAGAATTCACCCCTCCACTTT CASSLLSKNSPLHF
TRBJ2-3 NA NA TRBV2 TGTGCCAGCGGGGCTCAAGGTTTGGATACGCAGTATTTT CASGAQGLDTQYF
TRBJ2-1 NA NA TRBV4-3 TGCGCCAGCAGCCAAGATCTCCGGAGTGGAACCTACAATGAGCAGTTCTTC CASSQDLRSGTYNEQFF
TRBJ1-2 NA NA TRBV14 TGTGCCAGCAGCCTTTCGAACACCCGTGGCTACACCTTC CASSLSNTRGYTF
TRBJ2-3 NA NA TRBV7-2 TGTGCCAGCAGTAACTTGATATCAGATACGCAGTATTTT CASSNLISDTQYF
TRBJ1-4 NA NA TRBV6-5 TGTGCCAGCAGACCGACAGCAACTAATGAAAAACTGTTTTTT CASRPTATNEKLFF
TRBJ2-5 NA TRBD1 TRBV28 TGTGCCAGCAGTTTCGGGACAGGGGGTAAAGAGACCCAGTACTTC CASSFGTGGKETQYF
TRBJ1-1 NA TRBD1 TRBV18 TGTGCCAGCTCACCACCGTTGCGGACAGGGGAAGCTTTCTTT CASSPPLRTGEAFF
TRBJ2-1 once TRBD2 TRBV28 TGTGCCAGCAGTGGGACCGGGACTAGCGACCCAACATACAATGAGCAGTTCTTC CASSGTGTSDPTYNEQFF
TRBJ1-2 NA NA TRBV28 TGTGCCAGCAGTTTCTCAGCGGCCCCCTATGGCTACACCTTC CASSFSAAPYGYTF
TRBJ2-1 NA NA TRBV6-5 TGTGCCACTTGGGATGACAGTACCTACAATGAGCAGTTCTTC CATWDDSTYNEQFF
TRBJ2-3 NA TRBD2 TRBV18 TGTGCCAGCTCAGAAGCGGGGGGGCTAGATACGCAGTATTTT CASSEAGGLDTQYF
TRBJ1-4 NA TRBD1 TRBV28 TGTGCCAGTAGACCCACAGGGGGGTCGGAAAAACTGTTTTTT CASRPTGGSEKLFF
TRBJ1-4 few NA TRBV2 TGTGCCAGCAAGGGAGAGAATGAAAAACTGTTTTTT CASKGENEKLFF
TRBJ2-6 NA NA TRBV19 TGTGCCAGTAGTCATTCCGGGAGAGCCAACGTCCTGACTTTC CASSHSGRANVLTF